The next 20 T cell receptor beta chains were all read from a single sample in a study of cytomegalovirus exposure and HLA in healthy donors. It was with 60 Vbeta and 13 Jbeta primers that the PCR ran. Profiling relied on immunoSEQ multiplex PCR, and the TCRdb table lists in-frame clones only, not all of them. The sample holds around 63,000 clones; around 80% are singletons and the top ten take roughly 3%. Material for sequencing was PBMCs. These receptors were obtained from a woman in her 30s in good health and CMV-seronegative.

This chain links TRBV10-3 with TRBJ1-5; 7 bases match TRBD1. V was pared by 3 bases and J by 2 bases, with 4 bases of the junction left unmatched. The CDR3 has 15 amino acids. The germline CDR1 and CDR2 sequences are ENHRY and SYGVKD. CDR3 coding DNA: TGTGCCATCAGTGACGAAGGACAGGGCAATCAGCCCCAGCATTTT. Its translation is CAISDEGQGNQPQHF.

The count of this clone is one. The J gene is TRBJ2-5, the V gene TRBV6-1; 15 bases line up with TRBD2. Germline V gives CDR1 MNHNS, CDR2 SASEGT. V lost 2 bases to trimming and J lost 9 bases; unmatched junction nucleotides: 16. There are 19 residues in the CDR3. CDR3 amino acids: CASSERAPGLAGGPRSQYF. DNA of the CDR3: TGTGCCAGCAGTGAACGGGCCCCGGGACTAGCGGGGGGACCAAGGTCCCAGTACTTC.

Written as DNA, the CDR3 is TGTGCCAGCAGTTTAATGGGACAGAGTTATGAAGCTTTCTTT. The encoded protein is CASSLMGQSYEAFF. The chain carries TRBV27 and TRBJ1-1; TRBD1 matches at 7 bases. The CDR3 consists of 14 residues. Germline V lookup: CDR1 MNHEY, CDR2 SMNVEV (reference sequence). Germline trimming cut 2 bases from V and 7 bases from J; bases unmatched to any gene: 7.

The CDR3 DNA follows: TGTGCCAGTAGTATAAAGAGGACCGGGGAGCTGTTTTTT. It yields the protein CASSIKRTGELFF. V and J are TRBV19 and TRBJ2-2; no definite D call. The V end was cut by 2 bases, the J end by 5 bases, with 6 bases between. Germline-derived CDR1 and CDR2 are LNHDA and SQIVND (reference sequence). There are 13 residues in the CDR3.

This chain uses TRBV19 with TRBJ1-4; 10 bases line up with TRBD1. This CDR3 comprises 16 residues. V dropped 4 bases and J dropped 8; count of bases not matched to a gene: 10. CDR1 LNHDA and CDR2 SQIVND come from the germline V gene (reference sequence). The CDR3 here is CASSRKTGGVGEKLFF. The CDR3 DNA sequence: TGTGCCAGTAGTAGAAAGACAGGGGGCGTCGGAGAAAAACTGTTTTTT.

The rearrangement links TRBV13 to TRBJ2-6, with D perhaps TRBD1 (5 bases). This CDR3 is 15 amino acids long. Trimming took off 0 bases at V and 3 bases at J, with 6 bases between the two ends. In germline, CDR1 is PRHDT, CDR2 FYEKMQ (reference sequence). The chain's CDR3 is CASSLGRVGANVLTF. CDR3 sequence (DNA): TGTGCCAGCAGCTTAGGCAGGGTTGGGGCCAACGTCCTGACTTTC.

The V call is TRBV29-1, the J call TRBJ1-1; 11 bases fit TRBD1. The junction had 9 bases not matched to a gene; V was cut back by 5 bases and J by 7 bases. CDR3 length: 14 amino acids. The germline V gene has CDR1 SQVTM and CDR2 ANQGSEA. The CDR3 spells CSVPGQGAWDEAFF. Written as DNA, the CDR3 is TGCAGCGTTCCTGGACAGGGGGCTTGGGATGAAGCTTTCTTT.

The V call is TRBV1, the J call TRBJ2-4; TRBD1, the D gene given by the table, was not confirmed from the DNA. TRBV1 is termed a pseudogene. This CDR3 is built from 17 residues. The CDR3, as DNA: TGCACCAGCAGCCATAAGATCACGAAGGGGGCCAAAAACATTCAGTACTTC. Its protein is CTSSHKITKGAKNIQYF.

CDR3 nucleotide sequence: TGTGCCAGCAGCCGTCCTACAGGGGGCACTGAAGCTTTCTTT. This codes for CASSRPTGGTEAFF. J is TRBJ1-1 and V is TRBV7-8; TRBD1 agrees at 8 bases. The CDR3 is 14 residues long. Trimming cost V 5 bases and J 4 bases; bases outside gene matches: 6. CDR1 is SGHVS, CDR2 FQNEAQ, per germline. The whole variable domain, remainder taken from reference TRBV7-8 and TRBJ1-1, is GAGVSQSPRYKVAKRGQDVALRCDPISGHVSLFWYQQALGQGPEFLTYFQNEAQLDKSGLPSDRFFAERPEGSVSTLKIQRTQQEDSAVYLCASSRPTGGTEAFFGQGTRLTVV.

The J gene is TRBJ2-7, the V gene TRBV4-3, with 8 positions matching TRBD1. CDR3 length equals 15 residues. CDR1 is LGHNA, CDR2 YSLEER, per germline. The V gene end was trimmed by 4 bases and the J gene end by 4 bases; junction bases not matched to a gene: 9. CDR3 sequence: CASSPSGQGRYEQYF. CDR3 coding DNA: TGCGCCAGCAGCCCCTCAGGACAGGGCCGATACGAGCAGTACTTC.

V is TRBV6-1 and J is TRBJ2-1; perhaps TRBD2 as D (6 bases). The germline V gene has CDR1 MNHNS and CDR2 SASEGT. The CDR3 has 15 amino acids. With 8 bases removed from V and 5 bases from J, the gap between germline ends came to 19 bases. CDR3 DNA: TGTGCCAGCGGAAGGACTAACCAGGATAACAATGAGCAGTTCTTC. Amino acid sequence: CASGRTNQDNNEQFF.

The CDR3, as DNA: TGTGCCAGCAGGTCGCAGGGAGGCGGTCAGCCCCAGCATTTT. Translated, it gives CASRSQGGGQPQHF. The V call is TRBV28, the J call TRBJ1-5, with D perhaps TRBD1 (5 bases). V was trimmed by 6 bases and J by 6 bases, leaving 15 bases between them. This CDR3 is built from 14 residues. Germline V gene lookup returns CDR1 MDHEN and CDR2 SYDVKM.

The J gene is TRBJ2-2, the V gene TRBV5-1, with TRBD1 matching over 8 bases. The CDR3 has 14 residues. After removal of 4 bases from V and 6 bases from J, the junction contained 5 bases not matched to a gene. CDR1 is SGHRS, CDR2 YFSETQ, per germline. CDR3 residues: CASSARTGSGELFF. The CDR3, as DNA: TGCGCCAGCAGCGCACGGACAGGGTCCGGGGAGCTGTTTTTT.

DNA of the CDR3: TGCGCCAGCAGCTTGGCCCTAGCGGGGGGGGCCTACAATGAGCAGTTCTTC. It is translated as CASSLALAGGAYNEQFF. The chain uses TRBV5-1 and TRBJ2-1; 12 bases fit TRBD2. Germline lookup yields CDR1 SGHRS and CDR2 YFSETQ. J gave up 2 bases and V 0 bases, and 3 bases lay outside the gene matches. The CDR3 is 17 residues long.

The rearrangement uses TRBV10-3 and TRBJ1-3; D might be TRBD1 (5 bases). The germline V gene has CDR1 ENHRY and CDR2 SYGVKD. V was cut by 6 bases and J by 2 bases, with 11 bases left in between. CDR3 length equals 14 residues. The CDR3 DNA reads as TGTGCCATCAGCCCGACAGATACTGGAAACACCATATATTTT. Translated: CAISPTDTGNTIYF.

This clone was observed a handful of times. J is TRBJ1-1 and V is TRBV5-1; D perhaps matches TRBD1 (6 bases). Germline lookup yields CDR1 SGHRS and CDR2 YFSETQ. The CDR3 extends over 16 amino acids. The V gene lost 4 bases and the J gene lost 5 bases, with 21 bases spanning the gap. The CDR3 nucleotides read TGCGCCAGCAGCAGGAGCCCCTTGGGGGCGCAAACTGAAGCTTTCTTT. Protein: CASSRSPLGAQTEAFF.

J is TRBJ2-5 and V is TRBV9; 9 nucleotides align to TRBD2. The V segment lost 2 bases and the J segment 0 bases; nucleotides outside the gene matches: 8. The CDR3 covers 17 residues. Per germline, CDR1 SGDLS and CDR2 YYNGEE. The CDR3 DNA reads as TGTGCCAGCAGCGTGTGCGGGGGGGGGTGGTACCAAGAGACCCAGTACTTC. It codes for CASSVCGGGWYQETQYF.

CDR3 bases: TGTGCCAGCAGCGAGTCATATATTTACACTGAAGCTTTCTTT. The encoded protein is CASSESYIYTEAFF. The chain has TRBV7-9 and TRBJ1-1, with D unclear. V lost 5 bases and J 3 bases, leaving 13 bases between the germline ends. Germline assignment: CDR1 SEHNR and CDR2 FQNEAQ (reference sequence). The CDR3 contains 14 residues.

This clone was counted only a few times. V gene TRBV4-3 combines with J gene TRBJ2-2; maybe TRBD1 (6 bases). Per the germline V gene, CDR1 is LGHNA and CDR2 is YSLEER. There are 15 residues in the CDR3. V lost 0 bases and J 3 bases, leaving 8 bases between the germline ends. The CDR3 DNA is TGCGCCAGCAGCCAAGATAAGGGGGACACCGGGGAGCTGTTTTTT. The encoded protein is CASSQDKGDTGELFF.

The gene calls are TRBV5-1 and TRBJ2-4, with D hard to call. CDR1 is SGHRS, CDR2 YFSETQ, per germline. CDR3 length: 17 residues. V lost 1 base and J 5 bases, leaving 19 bases between the germline ends. Here the CDR3 reads CASSLYADKKGENIQYF. The DNA of the CDR3 is TGCGCCAGCAGCTTGTATGCCGACAAGAAAGGCGAAAACATTCAGTACTTC.